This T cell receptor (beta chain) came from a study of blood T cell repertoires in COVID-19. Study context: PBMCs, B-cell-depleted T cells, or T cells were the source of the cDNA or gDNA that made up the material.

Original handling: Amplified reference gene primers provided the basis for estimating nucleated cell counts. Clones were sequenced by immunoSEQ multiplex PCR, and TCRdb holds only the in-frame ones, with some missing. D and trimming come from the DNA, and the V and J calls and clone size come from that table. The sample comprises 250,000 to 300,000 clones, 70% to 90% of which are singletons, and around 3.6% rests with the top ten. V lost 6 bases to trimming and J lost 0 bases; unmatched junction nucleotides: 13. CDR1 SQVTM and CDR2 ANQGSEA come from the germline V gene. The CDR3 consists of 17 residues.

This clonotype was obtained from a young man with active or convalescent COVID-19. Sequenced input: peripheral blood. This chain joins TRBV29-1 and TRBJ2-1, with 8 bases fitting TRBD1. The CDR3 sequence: CSVDTMTGDSSYNEQFF. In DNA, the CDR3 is TGCAGCGTCGACACCATGACAGGGGACAGCTCCTACAATGAGCAGTTCTTC.